This is a list of T cell receptor beta chains from one sample in a study of T-cell reconstitution after alpha-beta-depleted transplantation in children. TCRdb reprocessed the PCR reads via MiXCR and lists one record per CDR3 protein. The sample has about 340,000 distinct CDR3 sequences, around 16% seen once. Sequences were derived from PBMCs, mostly from graft donor cells, sampled 360 days after TCRalphabeta/CD19-depleted stem cell transplant. The origin of the receptors is a male patient aged 2 to 10 who had a stem cell transplant for acute lymphoblastic leukemia, so the T cells may come from the graft donor. Each CDR3 is given with its conserved first and last residue.

v_call: TRBV6-5
cdr3_aa: CASSYSGLRGLYEQYF

v_call: TRBV20-1
cdr3_aa: CSARAKGSGANVLTF

v_call: TRBV5-1
cdr3_aa: CASSEGGVATDTQYF

v_call: TRBV19
cdr3_aa: CASSMWPSGQNMNTEAFF

v_call: TRBV4-2
cdr3_aa: CASSQEPQRAYEQYF

v_call: TRBV28
cdr3_aa: CASSYQLTGFSYEQYF

v_call: TRBV5-1
cdr3_aa: CASSLDLLDEQYF

v_call: TRBV6-2/TRBV6-3
cdr3_aa: CASSLIHRDDYTF

v_call: TRBV12-3/TRBV12-4
cdr3_aa: CASSPGRFTYEQYF

v_call: TRBV4-1
cdr3_aa: CASSHNLGHEQYF

v_call: TRBV4-2
cdr3_aa: CASSQDGEKINSPLHF